This entry lists 16 T cell receptor beta chains sequenced from one sample in a study of response to subunit inactivated influenza vaccine. MiXCR, run by TCRdb on the RT-PCR reads, gives a single entry per CDR3 protein. Of a few hundred thousand distinct CDR3 sequences listed, around 13% were seen once; the top ten hold around 10%. The sequencing here drew on PBMCs from blood, taken 11 to 12 days after vaccination. The receptor source for this set is a man in his forties or fifties who received an inactivated influenza vaccine.

The chain employs TRBV4-2 and TRBJ2-2; 7 nucleotides align to TRBD1. This CDR3 is 15 amino acids long. The trim removed 1 base at V and 1 base at J, leaving 0 bases unmatched. Looked up from germline, CDR1 is LGHNA and CDR2 is YNFKEQ. The CDR3 nucleotides are TGTGCCAGCAGCCAAGGGACAGGGAACACCGGGGAGCTGTTTTTT. Translating gives CASSQGTGNTGELFF.

This chain uses TRBV10-3 with TRBJ2-7; 10 bases fit TRBD2. The junction had 4 bases not matched to a gene; V was cut back by 6 bases and J by 2 bases. The length of the CDR3 is 14 residues. Looked up from germline, CDR1 is ENHRY and CDR2 is SYGVKD. For the CDR3, the DNA is TGTGCCATCAGCGAACTAGCGGGACCCTACGAGCAGTACTTC. It translates to CAISELAGPYEQYF.

The chain recombines TRBV4-1 with TRBJ2-3; 10 nucleotides line up with TRBD1. Germline V lookup: CDR1 MGHRA, CDR2 YSYEKL. The CDR3 is made up of 16 amino acids. After removal of 0 bases from V and 4 bases from J, the junction contained 4 bases not matched to a gene. CDR3 protein: CASSQDGTGVPDTQYF. The CDR3 coding sequence is TGCGCCAGCAGCCAAGATGGGACAGGGGTTCCAGATACGCAGTATTTT.

The V and J genes are TRBV10-3 and TRBJ1-1; D gene unclear. Germline V gene data show CDR1 as ENHRY and CDR2 as SYGVKD. The CDR3 contains 13 residues. V lost 2 bases, J lost 1 base, and 5 bases lay in between. The CDR3 DNA sequence: TGTGCCATCAGTGAGCCGAGGAACACTGAAGCTTTCTTT. The encoded protein is CAISEPRNTEAFF.

This clonotype was seen more than once but under ten times. The rearrangement uses TRBV7-2 and TRBJ1-6; D gene uncertain. The length of the CDR3 is 15 residues. Germline CDR1 and CDR2: SGHTA and FQGNSA. Trimming removed 1 base from V and 6 bases from J, with 10 bases in between. Written as DNA, the CDR3 is TGTGCCAGCAGCTTAGGACGGGGAGGTAATTCACCCCTCCACTTT. Amino acids: CASSLGRGGNSPLHF.

This clonotype was found many times. CDR3 in amino acids: CASSYREWDTQYF. As DNA, the CDR3 is TGTGCCAGCAGTTACCGGGAGTGGGATACGCAGTATTTT. The chain employs TRBV6-2 or TRBV6-3 and TRBJ2-3; perhaps TRBD2 as D (6 bases). Deletions cut 2 bases from V and 6 bases from J, with 9 bases between. This CDR3 region has 13 residues. CDR1 and CDR2 (germline): MNHEY, SVGEGT.

V is TRBV12-3 or TRBV12-4 and J is TRBJ2-1, with TRBD1 as a possible D gene (6 bases). With 6 bases removed from V and 0 bases from J, the gap between germline ends came to 21 bases. The CDR3 covers 18 residues. CDR3 DNA sequence: TGTGCCAGCAGGGGTATGTCCGGGACAACGAGCTCCTACAATGAGCAGTTCTTC. Its protein is CASRGMSGTTSSYNEQFF.

The chain links TRBV18 to TRBJ1-6, with 7 nucleotides matching TRBD1. The germline gives CDR1 KGHSH, CDR2 LQKENI. J was trimmed by 7 bases and V by 5 bases; bases with no gene match: 5. This CDR3 is built from 14 residues. CDR3 sequence reads: CASSSGQTNSPLHF. CDR3 bases: TGTGCCAGCTCATCGGGACAGACCAATTCACCCCTCCACTTT.

In this sample, this clonotype turned up a few times. The J gene is TRBJ1-2, the V gene TRBV2; D unresolved. Looked up from germline, CDR1 is SNHLY and CDR2 is FYNNEI. The V gene lost 3 bases and the J gene lost 5 bases, with 16 bases spanning the gap. The CDR3 loop spans 15 amino acids. The CDR3 spells CASSDITATTYGYTF. The CDR3 DNA reads as TGTGCCAGCAGTGATATCACAGCTACCACTTATGGCTACACCTTC.

Remarks on this clonotype: Given the absence of the conserved phenylalanine or tryptophan at the CDR3 end, a read error is likely. The J gene is TRBJ2-1, the V gene TRBV10-3; D call uncertain. The germline gives CDR1 ENHRY, CDR2 SYGVKD. Trimming left V 6 bases short and J 0 bases short, with 12 bases between. CDR3 length equals 15 residues. CDR3 nucleotide sequence: TGTGCCATCAGAGATGTAACCAGCTCCTACAATGAGCAGTTCATC. Its translation is CAIRDVTSSYNEQFI.

This chain links TRBV29-1 with TRBJ1-1, with 11 positions matching TRBD1. Germline CDR1 reads SQVTM; CDR2 reads ANQGSEA. The V gene end was trimmed by 7 bases and the J gene end by 3 bases; junction bases not matched to a gene: 19. CDR3 length: 18 residues. The CDR3 spells CSAGTGGFHSPEDTEAFF. The DNA for the CDR3 is TGCAGCGCCGGGACAGGGGGTTTTCACTCCCCCGAGGACACTGAAGCTTTCTTT.

The gene calls are TRBV5-1 and TRBJ1-1; 8 bases fit TRBD1. Germline assignment: CDR1 SGHRS and CDR2 YFSETQ. J lost 0 bases, V lost 0 bases, and 4 bases had no gene match. CDR3 length: 16 amino acids. CDR3 loop: CASSLGQGRMNTEAFF. CDR3 DNA: TGCGCCAGCAGCTTGGGACAGGGGCGGATGAACACTGAAGCTTTCTTT.

This clonotype has a handful of counts. The rearrangement joins TRBV14 to TRBJ2-5; D remains ambiguous. V lost 0 bases to trimming and J lost 5 bases, with 13 bases between them. The germline V gene encodes CDR1 SGHDN and CDR2 FVKESK. CDR3 size: 15 residues. The CDR3 DNA reads as TGTGCCAGCAGCCAAGATCAAAGTCGGATGGAGACCCAGTACTTC. Protein product: CASSQDQSRMETQYF. Based on the CDR3 plus reference TRBV14 and TRBJ2-5, the full variable domain is EAGVTQFPSHSVIEKGQTVTLRCDPISGHDNLYWYRRVMGKEIKFLLHFVKESKQDESGMPNNRFLAERTGGTYSTLKVQPAELEDSGVYFCASSQDQSRMETQYFGPGTRLLVL.

V gene TRBV12-3 or TRBV12-4 combines with J gene TRBJ2-4, with D maybe TRBD2 (7 bases). The CDR3 extends over 18 amino acids. The germline V and J ends were trimmed by 6 bases and 0 bases, with 21 bases remaining between them. The CDR3 sequence is CASSPGPGGGLAKNIQYF. CDR3 DNA: TGTGCCAGCAGCCCCGGTCCGGGCGGGGGCCTAGCCAAAAACATTCAGTACTTC.

The genes are TRBV11-2 and TRBJ2-1; 7 bases line up with TRBD2. Trimming cost V 6 bases and J 5 bases; bases outside gene matches: 13. The CDR3 contains 16 residues. Germline lookup yields CDR1 SGHAT and CDR2 FQNNGV. The chain's CDR3 is CASRALAGLTNNEQFF. In DNA form, the CDR3 reads TGTGCCAGCAGGGCCTTAGCGGGCCTTACAAACAATGAGCAGTTCTTC.

The rearrangement links TRBV7-2 to TRBJ2-7, with TRBD2 matching over 9 bases. The CDR3 has 15 amino acids. Per germline, CDR1 SGHTA and CDR2 FQGNSA. V gave up 6 bases and J gave up 0 bases; unmatched junction bases: 6. CDR3 in amino acids: CASRLVAGASYEQYF. The CDR3 DNA sequence: TGTGCCAGCAGACTAGTAGCGGGAGCCTCCTACGAGCAGTACTTC.